The clone carrying this TCR beta chain was observed a few times. Antigen: not known. These data belong to a study of CD8 T cells in ankylosing spondylitis. Study-wide points: Previously reported in reactive arthritis synovial fluid and blood were some of the motif variants. Relatively rare in peripheral blood, disease-linked clones were also CD8+.

Quantitative 5'-RACE with molecular barcodes generated TCR beta libraries. TCRdb reprocessed the 5' RACE reads with MiXCR, giving one entry per CDR3 protein. This sample has about 160,000 distinct CDR3 sequences, with around 45% found just once. This CDR3 spans 17 amino acids. The V gene's germline CDR1 is MGHRA and CDR2 YSYEKL. V gave up 5 bases and J gave up 2 bases, with 19 bases separating them. Sample: synovial fluid, either unsorted or a sorted T cell fraction (not recorded which). The sequence came from a male donor with ankylosing spondylitis. The chain recombines TRBV4-1 with TRBJ1-5; unclear D gene. CDR3 DNA: TGCGCCAGCAGCGCCACCGCGGGAAGGTGCTGCAATCAGCCCCAGCATTTT. It codes for CASSATAGRCCNQPQHF.